Only a few counts were recorded for the clone carrying this T cell receptor beta chain. Its antigen is still unknown. The observed sequence ends 3 residues before the CDR3 terminus, with the missing tail filled in from the germline J gene. This table comes from immunoSEQ multiplex PCR, and its TCRdb copy is limited to in-frame clones, with some not included. The repertoire has around 50,000 clones, none seen only once; the ten largest take approximately 6.3%. The sample originates from a study of T cell clonality in common variable immunodeficiency. The CDR3 has 13 residues. Germline V gene sequence: CDR1 SGHDT, CDR2 YYEEEE. General study findings and limits: CVID subjects shared fewer TCRbeta clones than healthy controls did. CVID patient heterogeneity limited repertoire-clinical complication correlations. Compared with healthy controls, CVID subjects showed increased TCRbeta clonality, mostly in about a third. What drives increased CVID clonality needs T cell subpopulation sequencing.

The chain uses TRBV5-6 and TRBJ2-2; TRBD2 agrees at 7 bases. Sequencing was done on a sample of peripheral blood mononuclear cells. The source is a person between 18 and 70 years old in good health. Partial CDR3 DNA: TGTGCCAGCAGCTTCCAGGGAGGGGAAAAG. Translation: CASSFQGGEK. The complete CDR3 protein is CASSFQGGEKLFF.